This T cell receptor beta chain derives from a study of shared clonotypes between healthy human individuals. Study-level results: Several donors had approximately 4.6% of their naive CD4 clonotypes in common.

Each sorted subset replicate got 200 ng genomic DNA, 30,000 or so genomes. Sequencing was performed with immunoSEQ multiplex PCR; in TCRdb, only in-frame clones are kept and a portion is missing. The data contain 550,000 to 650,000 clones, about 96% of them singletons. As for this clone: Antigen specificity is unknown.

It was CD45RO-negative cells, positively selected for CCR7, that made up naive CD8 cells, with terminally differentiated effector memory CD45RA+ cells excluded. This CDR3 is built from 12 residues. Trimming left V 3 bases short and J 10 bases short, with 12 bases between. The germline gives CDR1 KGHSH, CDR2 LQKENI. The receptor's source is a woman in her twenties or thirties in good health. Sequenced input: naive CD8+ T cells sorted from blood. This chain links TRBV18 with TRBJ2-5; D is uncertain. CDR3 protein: CASSPKSFGQYF. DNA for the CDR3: TGTGCCAGCTCACCGAAATCTTTTGGCCAGTACTTC. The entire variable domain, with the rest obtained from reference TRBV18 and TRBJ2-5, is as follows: NAGVMQNPRHLVRRRGQEARLRCSPMKGHSHVYWYRQLPEEGLKFMVYLQKENIIDESGMPKERFSAEFPKEGPSILRIQQVVRGDSAAYFCASSPKSFGQYFGPGTRLLVL.